These T cell receptor beta chains were read from a single sample in a study of T cells in Graves' hyperthyroidism and ophthalmopathy. TCRdb independently ran MiXCR on the multiplex PCR reads; one entry per CDR3 protein. The sample records fewer than 750,000 distinct CDR3 sequences, 46% being singletons. Sample: peripheral blood or thyroid tissue (not recorded which). Receptors were obtained from a woman aged 18-35 years with Graves' hyperthyroidism. Each CDR3 is given with its conserved first and last residue. The D gene is left open where the match is weak. The size entry is marked missing in some rows and otherwise reads once, few, many or a size class.

17,TRBJ2-3,-,TRBD1,TRBV20-1,TGCAGTGCTAGATCAGACTTCAGGGGGCGAAGCACAGATACGCAGTATTTT,CSARSDFRGRSTDTQYF
13,TRBJ1-5,many,-,TRBV10-2,TGCGCCAGCAGTCGTGGGGGCGGGCAGCCCCAGCATTTT,CASSRGGGQPQHF
16,TRBJ2-7,-,TRBD2,TRBV24-1,TGTGCCACCAGTGATGCTCTAGCGGGAGGATTGTACGAGCAGTACTTC,CATSDALAGGLYEQYF
15,TRBJ1-5,many,TRBD1,TRBV12-3/TRBV12-4,TGTGCCAGCAGTACTAGGACAGGGTACGGTCAGCCCCAGCATTTT,CASSTRTGYGQPQHF
19,TRBJ1-1,-,TRBD1,TRBV5-6,TGTGCCAGCAGCTTGGACCGCGGACAGGTATCATTTGGGAACACTGAAGCTTTCTTT,CASSLDRGQVSFGNTEAFF
14,TRBJ2-7,-,-,TRBV25-1,TGTGCCAGCAGGCCCCAGGACAAGGGTTACGAGCAGTACTTC,CASRPQDKGYEQYF
15,TRBJ2-7,-,TRBD2,TRBV27,TGTGCCAGCAGTTTAGTGGGAGGGCCGAGGTACGAGCAGTACTTC,CASSLVGGPRYEQYF
14,TRBJ2-3,few,TRBD2,TRBV19,TGTGCCAGTCGACTAGCGGATAGCACAGATACGCAGTATTTT,CASRLADSTDTQYF
15,TRBJ2-7,many,-,TRBV10-3,TGTGCCATCAGTGAGGGTGGCGCCGGCTCCTACGAGCAGTACTTC,CAISEGGAGSYEQYF
11,TRBJ1-3,-,-,TRBV20-1,TGCAGTGCCGCCGGACACCCCTCCATATATTTT,CSAAGHPSIYF
15,TRBJ1-1,-,-,TRBV5-1,TGCGCCAGCAGCTCGATACAGTATCTGAACACTGAAGCTTTCTTT,CASSSIQYLNTEAFF
15,TRBJ1-2,many,-,TRBV5-8,TGTGCCAGCAGCTTTTCGGTGGGAGCTAACTATGGCTACACCTTC,CASSFSVGANYGYTF
15,TRBJ2-4,-,-,TRBV7-8,TGTGCCAGCAGCCATGACAGAATAGCCAAAAACATTCAGTACTTC,CASSHDRIAKNIQYF
12,TRBJ1-1,many,-,TRBV29-1,TGCAGCGTTGGGCGGGGGAACACTGAAGCTTTCTTT,CSVGRGNTEAFF
14,TRBJ1-5,many,-,TRBV2,TGTGCCAACACCACACTCCCCAGGAATCAGCCCCAGCATTTT,CANTTLPRNQPQHF
16,TRBJ1-6,many,-,TRBV7-8,TGCGCCAGCAGCCGAGCCACAACAGGGCGTGGATCACCCCTCCACTTT,CASSRATTGRGSPLHF
15,TRBJ2-2,-,-,TRBV9,TGTGCCAGCAGCCCACGGGACACCAACACCGGGGAGCTGTTTTTT,CASSPRDTNTGELFF
15,TRBJ2-7,many,TRBD2,TRBV20-1,TGCAGTGCGAGAGGGACTAGCGGGCCTTCCTACGAGCAGTACTTC,CSARGTSGPSYEQYF
13,TRBJ1-1,many,-,TRBV7-9,TGTGCCAGCAGCCAGACAGTGAACACTGAAGCTTTCTTT,CASSQTVNTEAFF
15,TRBJ2-7,-,-,TRBV20-1,TGCAGTGCTAGAGATGGCAGGGGGGGCTCCTACGAGCAGTACTTC,CSARDGRGGSYEQYF
13,TRBJ2-7,-,TRBD2,TRBV5-4,TGTGCCAGCAGCGAGGCTAGCGGGAATGAGCAGTACTTC,CASSEASGNEQYF
13,TRBJ2-5,-,-,TRBV5-5,TGTGCCAGCAGCGCCTACAGGGAAGAGACCCAGTACTTC,CASSAYREETQYF
14,TRBJ2-1,few,-,TRBV20-1,TGCAGTGCTAGACTACCTTATACCTACAATGAGCAGTTCTTC,CSARLPYTYNEQFF
16,TRBJ2-2,many,TRBD2,TRBV12-3/TRBV12-4,TGTGCCAGCAGGCCCAACGCGGGGGGTAACACCGGGGAGCTGTTTTTT,CASRPNAGGNTGELFF
17,TRBJ2-5,-,TRBD2,TRBV6-6,TGTGCCAGCAGCGCCGGGACTTCTAGCGGGAGGGGAGAGACCCAGTACTTC,CASSAGTSSGRGETQYF
15,TRBJ1-1,many,TRBD1,TRBV28,TGTGCCAGCAGTTGGGGGACAGCGCAAGGCACTGAAGCTTTCTTT,CASSWGTAQGTEAFF
17,TRBJ1-2,-,-,TRBV11-2,TGTGCCAGCAGTTACTCACTCCCGGGCCCACGAAACTATGGCTACACCTTC,CASSYSLPGPRNYGYTF
16,TRBJ1-2,many,-,TRBV15,TGTGCCACCAGCAGAGGGTCGCGGGGCGGCCCGGAAGGCTACACCTTC,CATSRGSRGGPEGYTF
15,TRBJ1-1,-,TRBD1,TRBV7-9,TGTGCCAGCAGCCTCCCGGACAGGGTGAGCCCTGAAGCTTTCTTT,CASSLPDRVSPEAFF